Listed here is a single T cell receptor beta chain. Trimming took off 5 bases at V and 4 bases at J, with 19 bases between the two ends. Germline CDR1 and CDR2: MDHEN and SYDVKM. The length of the CDR3 is 16 residues. Seattle patients were enrolled while actively infected and followed longitudinally. This sample stems from a study of blood T cell repertoires in COVID-19. Repertoires were generated with immunoSEQ multiplex PCR, while TCRdb's copy carries only in-frame clones and drops some. Counted here are roughly 300,000 clones, approximately 89% occurring once; the ten biggest clones make up 2.2%. This TCR derives from a woman between 25 and 40 years old with COVID-19, enrolled during active disease. The chain is built from TRBV28 and TRBJ2-3; D is ambiguous. The sample was peripheral blood. This CDR3 reads CASSLTGQWVADTQYF. The CDR3 DNA follows: TGTGCCAGCAGTCTTACGGGTCAATGGGTTGCAGATACGCAGTATTTT.